This TCR beta chain comes out of a study of blood T cell repertoires in COVID-19. At the level of the study: COVID-19 samples from acute and convalescent phases originated in the United States, Italy and Spain. In each case, the material was cDNA or gDNA derived from T cells, B-cell-depleted T cells, or PBMCs.

The Seattle site enrolled patients during active infection and followed them longitudinally. The germline gives CDR1 DFQATT, CDR2 SNEGSKA (reference sequence). CDR3 length equals 14 residues. The V segment lost 3 bases and the J segment 8 bases; nucleotides outside the gene matches: 7. This clone has only a few counts. How the authors handled the data: By means of reference gene primer amplification, nucleated cell counts were estimated. Only in-frame clones appear in the TCRdb table, and some are missing; sequencing was by immunoSEQ multiplex PCR. The V and J calls and the clone size are those of that table, but D and trimming were determined from the DNA. Among about 150,000 clones, around 85% were seen once, and the ten largest hold 6.5% to 9.5%.

J is TRBJ1-6 and V is TRBV20-1; TRBD1 matches 7 bases. Specimen: peripheral blood. The origin of this receptor is a woman at least 80 years old with COVID-19, enrolled during active disease. Here the CDR3 reads CSASGRDSDSPLHF. For the CDR3, the DNA is TGCAGTGCTAGTGGCCGGGACAGCGATTCACCCCTCCACTTT.